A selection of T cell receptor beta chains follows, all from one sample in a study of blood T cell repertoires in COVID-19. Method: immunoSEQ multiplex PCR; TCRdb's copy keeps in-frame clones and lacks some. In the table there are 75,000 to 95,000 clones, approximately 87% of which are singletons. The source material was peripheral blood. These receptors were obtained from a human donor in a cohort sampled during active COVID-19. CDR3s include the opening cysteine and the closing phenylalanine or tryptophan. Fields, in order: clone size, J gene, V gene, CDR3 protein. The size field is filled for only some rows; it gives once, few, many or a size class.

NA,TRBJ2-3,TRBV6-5,CASSYSGGDGTDTQYF
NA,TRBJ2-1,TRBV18,CASSPTWENNEQFF
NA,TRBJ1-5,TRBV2,CASSKNRGEGNQPQHF
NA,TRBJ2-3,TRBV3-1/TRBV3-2,CASSQGRTSGSTDTQYF
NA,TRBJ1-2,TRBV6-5,CASIQTGGSLRGYTF
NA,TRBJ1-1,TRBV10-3,CAISESFFGSAEAFF
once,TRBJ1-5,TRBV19,CASRDLDRVFQPQHF
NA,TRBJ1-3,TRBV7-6,CASSLAGSSGNTIYF
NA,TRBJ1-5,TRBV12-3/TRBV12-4,CASSRQGNQPQHF
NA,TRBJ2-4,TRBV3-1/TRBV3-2,CASSYSRVAKNIQYF
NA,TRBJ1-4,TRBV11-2,CASSLAPQTDRKKEKLFF
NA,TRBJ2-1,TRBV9,CASSVGGGSYNEQFF
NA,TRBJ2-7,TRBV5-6,CASSLYDSRYEQYF
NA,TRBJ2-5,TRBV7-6,CASSLLAGGPGSGETQYF
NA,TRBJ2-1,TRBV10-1,CASSLGQDNEQFF
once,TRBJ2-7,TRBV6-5,CASSPTGNAYEQYF
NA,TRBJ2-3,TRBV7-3,CASSPGTGSYTQYF
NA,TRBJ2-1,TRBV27,CASSFGDKGEQFF
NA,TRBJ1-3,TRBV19,CASSIYSSSGNTIYF
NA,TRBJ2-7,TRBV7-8,CASSPGTSAGEQYF
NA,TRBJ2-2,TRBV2,CASSPGLSSTGELFF
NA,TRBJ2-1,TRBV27,CASSFSTGRGNEQFF
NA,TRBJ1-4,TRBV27,CASRPDRGLDWDEKLFF
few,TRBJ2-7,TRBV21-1,CASSKVSGGSYEQYF
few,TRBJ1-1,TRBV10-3,CAISDLGGSNTEAFF
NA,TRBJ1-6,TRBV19,CASSQLGEGSSYNSPLHF
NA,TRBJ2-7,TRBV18,CASSEGQAVYEQYF
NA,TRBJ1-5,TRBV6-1,CASSEGAGGYQPQHF
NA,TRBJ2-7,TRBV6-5,CASSYRGGNYEQYF
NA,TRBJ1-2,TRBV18,CASSGQGQPSGYTF
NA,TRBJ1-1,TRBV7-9,CASSTRTGREDTEAFF
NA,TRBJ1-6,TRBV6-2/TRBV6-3,CASSYGVDRAYSPLHF
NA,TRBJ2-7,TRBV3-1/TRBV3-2,CASTTAYGGDYEQYF
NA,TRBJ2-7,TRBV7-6,CASSSGLAGDSYEQYF
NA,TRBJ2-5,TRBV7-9,CASSLAAGAQETQYF
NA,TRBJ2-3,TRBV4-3,CASSQDPSGRDTQYF
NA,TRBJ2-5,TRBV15,CATSGVGGLVGETQYF
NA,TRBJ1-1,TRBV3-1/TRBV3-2,CASSLTGLNTEAFF
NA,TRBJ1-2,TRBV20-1,CSALDRVRYTF
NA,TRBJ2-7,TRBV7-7,CASSPGHPYEQYF
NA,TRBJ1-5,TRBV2,CASRRRDTGNQPQHF
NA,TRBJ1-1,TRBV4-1,CASSTSLNTEAFF
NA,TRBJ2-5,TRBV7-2,CASSLAAASGRETQYF
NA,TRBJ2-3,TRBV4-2,CASSQEGGRRTDTQYF
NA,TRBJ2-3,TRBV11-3,CASSLAYGTGMTDTQYF
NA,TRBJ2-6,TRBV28,CASSSDRGPSSGANVLTF
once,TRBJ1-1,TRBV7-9,CASSFGDRGVTEAFF
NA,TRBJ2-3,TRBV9,CASSVFPLAGDKDTQYF
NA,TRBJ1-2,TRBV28,CASSLNPPRVVREDGYTF